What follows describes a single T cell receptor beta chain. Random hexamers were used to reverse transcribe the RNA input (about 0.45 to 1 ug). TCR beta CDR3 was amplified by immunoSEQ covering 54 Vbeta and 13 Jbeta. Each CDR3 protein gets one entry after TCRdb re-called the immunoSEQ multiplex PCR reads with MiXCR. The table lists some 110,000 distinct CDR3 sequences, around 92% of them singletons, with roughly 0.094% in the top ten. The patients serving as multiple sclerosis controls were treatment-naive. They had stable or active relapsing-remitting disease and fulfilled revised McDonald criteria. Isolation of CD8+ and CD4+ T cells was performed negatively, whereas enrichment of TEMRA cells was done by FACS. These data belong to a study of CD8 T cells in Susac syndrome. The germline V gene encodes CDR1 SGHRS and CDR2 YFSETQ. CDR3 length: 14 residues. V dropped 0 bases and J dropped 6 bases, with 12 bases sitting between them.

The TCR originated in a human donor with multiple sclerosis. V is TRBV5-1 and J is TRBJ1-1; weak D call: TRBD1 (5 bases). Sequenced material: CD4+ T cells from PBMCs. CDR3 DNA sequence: TGCGCCAGCAGCTTGGCAGGACATGTCGCTGAAGCTTTCTTT. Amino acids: CASSLAGHVAEAFF.